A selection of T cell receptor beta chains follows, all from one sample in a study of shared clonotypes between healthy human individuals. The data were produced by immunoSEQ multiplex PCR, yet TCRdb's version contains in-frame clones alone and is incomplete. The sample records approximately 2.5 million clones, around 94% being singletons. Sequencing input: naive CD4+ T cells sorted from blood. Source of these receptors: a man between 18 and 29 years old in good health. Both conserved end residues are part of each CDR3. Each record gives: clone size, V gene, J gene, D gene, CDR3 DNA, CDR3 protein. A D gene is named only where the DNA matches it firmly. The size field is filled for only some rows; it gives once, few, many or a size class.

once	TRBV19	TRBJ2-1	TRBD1	TGTGCCACCCGGGGACAGGGTTCCTACAATGAGCAGTTCTTC	CATRGQGSYNEQFF
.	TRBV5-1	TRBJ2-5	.	TGCGCCAGCAGCTTGGACCTCCGGGACCTAAAAGGGACCCAGTACTTC	CASSLDLRDLKGTQYF
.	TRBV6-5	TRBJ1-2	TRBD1	TGTGCCAGCAGCCTCCGGGACAGTTCTGGCTACACCTTC	CASSLRDSSGYTF
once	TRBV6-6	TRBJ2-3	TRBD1	TGTGCCAGCAGTTACCGGGACAGGGAGAGAGATACGCAGTATTTT	CASSYRDRERDTQYF
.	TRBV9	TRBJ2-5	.	TGTGCCAGCAGCGTCTCGTCCGGGGCAATCCAACAAGAGACCCAGTACTTC	CASSVSSGAIQQETQYF
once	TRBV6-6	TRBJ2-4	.	TGTGCCAGCAGACGACAGTCAAGCATTCAGTACTTC	CASRRQSSIQYF
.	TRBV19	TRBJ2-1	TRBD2	TGTGCCAGTAGTCCCCCCCGGGGGGGAAGAGACAATGAGCAGTTCTTC	CASSPPRGGRDNEQFF
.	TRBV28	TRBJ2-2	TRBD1	TGTGCCAGCAGTCCCAGACCCAGGGGGACCGGGGAGCTGTTTTTT	CASSPRPRGTGELFF
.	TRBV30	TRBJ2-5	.	TGTGCCTGGGCTAGCGAAGAGACCCAGTACTTC	CAWASEETQYF
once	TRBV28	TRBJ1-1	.	TGTGCCAGCAGTTATACAAGGGGAGAAGCTTTCTTT	CASSYTRGEAFF
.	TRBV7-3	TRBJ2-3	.	TGTGCCAGCAGCTTAAAACAAAGCACAGATACGCAGTATTTT	CASSLKQSTDTQYF
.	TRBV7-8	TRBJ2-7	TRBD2	TGTGCCAGCAGCTTTAGCACGGGCGGGGGGTTCTACGAGCAGTACTTC	CASSFSTGGGFYEQYF
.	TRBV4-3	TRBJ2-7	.	TGCGCCAGCAGCCAAGCTTACTTCATGGGCGAGCAGTACTTC	CASSQAYFMGEQYF
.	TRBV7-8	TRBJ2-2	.	TGTGCCAGCAGCTTAACAGGGAGGGGCACCGGGGAGCTGTTTTTT	CASSLTGRGTGELFF
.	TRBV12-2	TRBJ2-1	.	TGTGCAAGTCGCCCCTGCCCGTCTAGCGGGAGAAATGAGCAGTTCTTC	CASRPCPSSGRNEQFF
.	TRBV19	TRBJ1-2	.	TGTGCCAGTACCACGGGGACCGTCTATGGCTACACCTTC	CASTTGTVYGYTF
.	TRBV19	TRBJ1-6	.	TGTGCCAGTAGTATTTTAGGGCCGAGTAATTCACCCCTCCACTTT	CASSILGPSNSPLHF
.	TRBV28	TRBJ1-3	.	TGTGCCAGCAGTTTACCCGGGACGTTGAGGGGAAACACCATATATTTT	CASSLPGTLRGNTIYF
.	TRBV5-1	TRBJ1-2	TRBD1	TGCGCCAGCAGCTTGGGGGACAGCAAACACTATGGCTACACCTTC	CASSLGDSKHYGYTF
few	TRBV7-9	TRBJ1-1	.	TGTGCCAGCAGCACCAAGCCCTCGGGACAATCTGAAACTGAAGCTTTCTTT	CASSTKPSGQSETEAFF
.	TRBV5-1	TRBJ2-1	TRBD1	TGCGCCAGCAGTTCCGGGACAGGCAATGAGCAGTTCTTC	CASSSGTGNEQFF
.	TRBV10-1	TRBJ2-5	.	TGCGCCAGCAGTGAGGAGGGAGAGACCCAGTACTTC	CASSEEGETQYF
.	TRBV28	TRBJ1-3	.	TGTGCCAGCAGTCTAGGGGGAAACACCATATATTTT	CASSLGGNTIYF
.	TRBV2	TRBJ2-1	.	TGTGCCAGCAGCCCCTTGGGGAAGGGGTACAATGAGCAGTTCTTC	CASSPLGKGYNEQFF
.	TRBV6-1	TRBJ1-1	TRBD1	TGTGCCGCACTAGACAGGGTCTTCGGGGGCACTGAAGCTTTCTTT	CAALDRVFGGTEAFF
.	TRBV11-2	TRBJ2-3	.	TGTGCCAGCAGCTTAGATGCGACGTACCTCACAGATACGCAGTATTTT	CASSLDATYLTDTQYF
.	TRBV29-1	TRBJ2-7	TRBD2	TGCAGCGTTGAACTAGCGGGAGTCTCCTACGAGCAGTACTTC	CSVELAGVSYEQYF
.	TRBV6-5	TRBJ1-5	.	TGTGCCAGCAGTCCCGGTGATGCTCAGCCCCAGCATTTT	CASSPGDAQPQHF
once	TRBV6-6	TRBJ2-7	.	TGTGCCAGCAGTTACTCCCGAGGCTACGAGCAGTACTTC	CASSYSRGYEQYF
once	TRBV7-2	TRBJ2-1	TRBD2	TGTGCCAGCAGGTTATCGGGAGGAACATACAATGAGCAGTTCTTC	CASRLSGGTYNEQFF
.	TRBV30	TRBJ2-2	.	TGTGCCTGGATGGCGGACACCGGGGAGCTGTTTTTT	CAWMADTGELFF
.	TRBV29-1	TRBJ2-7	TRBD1	TGCAGCGTTGGGGGACAGGGGACCTACGAGCAGTACTTC	CSVGGQGTYEQYF
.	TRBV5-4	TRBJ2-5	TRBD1	TGTGCCAGCAGCTTGGGACAGGGAAGTCAAGAGACCCAGTACTTC	CASSLGQGSQETQYF
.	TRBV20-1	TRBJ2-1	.	TGCAGTGCTAGAAGGGGCGGGGAGCAGTTCTTC	CSARRGGEQFF
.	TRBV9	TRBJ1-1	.	TGTGCCAGCAGCGTAGGGGAGATGATGCGGACTGAAGCTTTCTTT	CASSVGEMMRTEAFF
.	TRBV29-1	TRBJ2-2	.	TGCAGCGCAGAAGCTGGGGCGAACACCGGGGAGCTGTTTTTT	CSAEAGANTGELFF
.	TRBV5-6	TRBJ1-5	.	TGTGCCAGCAGCTCGTACAGGGTTCCTAATCAGCCCCAGCATTTT	CASSSYRVPNQPQHF
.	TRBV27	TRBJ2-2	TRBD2	TGTGCCAGCAGTTTATTTAGCGGGTCGAACACCGGGGAGCTGTTTTTT	CASSLFSGSNTGELFF
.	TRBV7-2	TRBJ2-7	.	TGTGCCAGCAGCTTAGATAGGAGCTCCGTTTACGAGCAGTACTTC	CASSLDRSSVYEQYF
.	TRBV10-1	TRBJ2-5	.	TGCGCCAGCAACCGGGCCATCCAAGAGACCCAGTACTTC	CASNRAIQETQYF